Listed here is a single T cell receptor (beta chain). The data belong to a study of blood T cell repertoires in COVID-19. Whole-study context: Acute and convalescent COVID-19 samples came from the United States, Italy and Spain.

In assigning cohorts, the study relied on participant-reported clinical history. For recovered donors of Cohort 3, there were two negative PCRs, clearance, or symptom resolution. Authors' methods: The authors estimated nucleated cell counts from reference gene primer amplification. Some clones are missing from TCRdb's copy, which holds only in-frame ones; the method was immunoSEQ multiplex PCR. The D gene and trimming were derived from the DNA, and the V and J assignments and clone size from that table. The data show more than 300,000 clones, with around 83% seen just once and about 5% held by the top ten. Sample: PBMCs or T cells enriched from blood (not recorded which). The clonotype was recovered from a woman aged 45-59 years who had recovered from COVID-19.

The CDR3 coding sequence is TGCGCCAGCACACCGGGACTAGCTCCTCTTGTGGGTTCCGGGGAGCTGTTTTTT. Amino acid sequence: CASTPGLAPLVGSGELFF. This rearrangement joins TRBV5-1 to TRBJ2-2; 9 nucleotides line up with TRBD2. The CDR3 has 18 residues. The J segment lost 6 bases and the V segment lost 6 bases, leaving 18 bases of the junction unmatched. From germline, CDR1 is SGHRS and CDR2 YFSETQ.